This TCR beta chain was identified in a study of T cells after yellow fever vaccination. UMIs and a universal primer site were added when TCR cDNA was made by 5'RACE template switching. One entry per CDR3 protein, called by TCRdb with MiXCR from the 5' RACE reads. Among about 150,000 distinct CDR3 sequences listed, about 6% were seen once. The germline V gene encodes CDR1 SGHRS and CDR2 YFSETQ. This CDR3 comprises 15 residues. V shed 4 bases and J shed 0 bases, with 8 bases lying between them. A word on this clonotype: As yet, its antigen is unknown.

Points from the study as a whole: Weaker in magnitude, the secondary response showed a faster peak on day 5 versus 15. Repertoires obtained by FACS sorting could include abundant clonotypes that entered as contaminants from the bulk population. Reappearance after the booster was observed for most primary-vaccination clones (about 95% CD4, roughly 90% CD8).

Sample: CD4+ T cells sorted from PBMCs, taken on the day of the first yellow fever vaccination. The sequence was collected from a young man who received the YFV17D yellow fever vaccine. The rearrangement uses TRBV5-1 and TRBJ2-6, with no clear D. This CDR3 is CASSPRPSGANVLTF. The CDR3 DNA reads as TGCGCCAGCAGCCCACGCCCCTCTGGGGCCAACGTCCTGACTTTC.